A selection of T cell receptor beta chains follows, all from one sample in a study of cytomegalovirus exposure and HLA in healthy donors. Produced via immunoSEQ multiplex PCR; TCRdb's table is partial and in-frame only. The table records approximately 100,000 clones, over 75% of them present only once. Sequencing was done on a sample of PBMCs. These receptors were taken from a man aged 18 to 30 in good health and CMV-seronegative. CDR3s include the opening cysteine and the closing phenylalanine or tryptophan. Each record gives: clone size, J gene, D gene, V gene, CDR3 DNA, CDR3 protein. A D gene is named only where the DNA matches it firmly. Size tells how often a clone was seen (once, few, many) or the class of an expanded clone, and some rows leave it out.

- | TRBJ1-1 | TRBD1 | TRBV11-2 | TGTGCCAGCAGCCTTGGACAGGAGGCTTTCTTT | CASSLGQEAFF
- | TRBJ2-7 | TRBD2 | TRBV12-5 | TGTGCTAGTGGCCTGAACCTAGCGGGGGGACCCTACGAGCAGTACTTC | CASGLNLAGGPYEQYF
few | TRBJ1-4 | - | TRBV9 | TGTGCCAGCAGCGGTACTACAGGGAAGCCGTCAACTAATGAAAAACTGTTTTTT | CASSGTTGKPSTNEKLFF
few | TRBJ1-3 | - | TRBV6-1 | TGTGCCAGCAAGATTGACAGTACTGGAAACACCATATATTTT | CASKIDSTGNTIYF
- | TRBJ1-2 | TRBD1 | TRBV7-2 | TGTGCCAGCAGCTGGGACTTGGGGGGACAGGGGGCTGCCGGCTACACCTTC | CASSWDLGGQGAAGYTF
- | TRBJ2-3 | TRBD2 | TRBV5-1 | TGCGCCAGCAGCTTTGGGGGGGAGACAGATGCGCAGTATTTT | CASSFGGETDAQYF
- | TRBJ2-5 | TRBD2 | TRBV9 | TGTGCCAGCAGCGATAGCGGGGGCCCTCAAGAGACCCAGTACTTC | CASSDSGGPQETQYF
- | TRBJ1-6 | - | TRBV6-5 | TGTGCCAGCAGTTACTCATTAAGAGATTCACCCCTCCACTTT | CASSYSLRDSPLHF
- | TRBJ1-2 | - | TRBV5-4 | TGTGCCAGCTCAGAGGGGGAGTATGGCTACACCTTC | CASSEGEYGYTF
- | TRBJ2-5 | TRBD1 | TRBV5-1 | TGCGCCAGCAGCTTGGCCGGACCAGGACAGGGGGCGGGGGAGCAGTACTTC | CASSLAGPGQGAGEQYF
few | TRBJ1-4 | - | TRBV7-6 | TGTGCCAGCAGCTTAGGGGAGACTAATGAAAAACTGTTTTTT | CASSLGETNEKLFF
- | TRBJ2-4 | TRBD1 | TRBV6-5 | TGTGCCAGCACCAGCGACAGGGGAAGAAACATTCAGTACTTC | CASTSDRGRNIQYF
- | TRBJ1-3 | TRBD1 | TRBV6-1 | TGTGCCAGCAGTGAAGCGAGGACAGGGTTCTCTGGAAACACCATATATTTT | CASSEARTGFSGNTIYF
- | TRBJ1-2 | - | TRBV6-5 | TGTGCCAGCAGTTACTCCAGTCCTAACTATGGCTACACCTTC | CASSYSSPNYGYTF
- | TRBJ1-4 | - | TRBV19 | TGTGCCAGTAGTATATCCAGGGATGAAAAACTGTTTTTT | CASSISRDEKLFF
few | TRBJ2-7 | - | TRBV27 | TGTGCCAGCAGTTTAGGACACTCCTCCTACGAGCAGTACTTC | CASSLGHSSYEQYF
- | TRBJ2-3 | - | TRBV19 | TGTGCCAGTAGTACCATGGCTAGCACAGATACGCAGTATTTT | CASSTMASTDTQYF